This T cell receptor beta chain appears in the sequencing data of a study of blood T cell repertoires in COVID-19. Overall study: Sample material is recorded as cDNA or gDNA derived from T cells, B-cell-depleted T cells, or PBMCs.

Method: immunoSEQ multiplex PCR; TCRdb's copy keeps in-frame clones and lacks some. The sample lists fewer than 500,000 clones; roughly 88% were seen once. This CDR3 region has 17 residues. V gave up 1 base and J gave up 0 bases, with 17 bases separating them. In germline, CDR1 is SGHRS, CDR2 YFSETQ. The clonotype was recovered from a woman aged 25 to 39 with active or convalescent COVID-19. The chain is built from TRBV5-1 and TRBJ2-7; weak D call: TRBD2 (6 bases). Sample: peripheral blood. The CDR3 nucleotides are TGCGCCAGCAGCTTGTATTCCCCGGGGGTCAGCTCCTACGAGCAGTACTTC. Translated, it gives CASSLYSPGVSSYEQYF. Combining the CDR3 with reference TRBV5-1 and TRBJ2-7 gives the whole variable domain KAGVTQTPRYLIKTRGQQVTLSCSPISGHRSVSWYQQTPGQGLQFLFEYFSETQRNKGNFPGRFSGRQFSNSRSEMNVSTLELGDSALYLCASSLYSPGVSSYEQYFGPGTRLTVT.